One sample yielded the 21 T cell receptor beta chains listed below, sequenced in a study of OX40 agonist ivuxolimab in advanced cancers. Repertoires were generated with immunoSEQ multiplex PCR, while TCRdb's copy carries only in-frame clones and drops some. The sample carries 55,000 to 65,000 clones, 77% recorded once. The sequences come from CD4+ or CD8+ T cells sorted from blood, collected in a trial of the OX40 agonist ivuxolimab. The receptors derive from an adult with an advanced solid tumor such as melanoma, head and neck, liver or kidney cancer.

The chain uses TRBV28 and TRBJ2-5, with TRBD2 as a possible D gene (6 bases). The CDR3 is 16 amino acids. Trimming took off 5 bases at V and 0 bases at J, with 16 bases between the two ends. Per germline, CDR1 MDHEN and CDR2 SYDVKM. CDR3 bases: TGTGCCAGCAGTGCCCCTAGCGCCTCTTACCAAGAGACCCAGTACTTC. Residues: CASSAPSASYQETQYF.

Written as DNA, the CDR3 is TGTGCCATCAGTGAGTCTATAGGGACTAACTACGAGCAGTACTTC. It specifies CAISESIGTNYEQYF. V usage is TRBV10-3 and J usage is TRBJ2-7; 7 nucleotides line up with TRBD2. The CDR3 is 15 residues long. The V gene end was trimmed by 0 bases and the J gene end by 3 bases; junction bases not matched to a gene: 5. Germline V CDR1 and CDR2: ENHRY, SYGVKD.

This clone was seen a few times. The chain combines TRBV6-5 with TRBJ2-1; 8 positions match TRBD2. V trimming: 8 bases; J trimming: 9 bases; junction bases outside the gene matches: 12. CDR1 is MNHEY and CDR2 is SVGAGI in the germline V gene. CDR3 length equals 14 residues. The chain's CDR3 is CASWKVRGATEQFF. The DNA for the CDR3 is TGTGCCAGCTGGAAAGTGCGGGGGGCCACTGAGCAGTTCTTC.

The chain carries TRBV7-8 and TRBJ2-2; D might be TRBD2 (6 bases). The CDR3 spans 15 residues. CDR1 is SGHVS, CDR2 FQNEAQ, per germline. The V end lost 5 bases, the J end lost 4 bases, and 14 bases lay between the germline ends. CDR3 loop: CASSPVGGGTGELFF. The CDR3, as DNA: TGTGCCAGCAGCCCCGTGGGGGGAGGCACCGGGGAGCTGTTTTTT.

This clone was recorded once. The rearrangement uses TRBV5-4 and TRBJ2-1; possibly TRBD1 or TRBD2 for D (5 bases each). V shed 4 bases and J shed 2 bases, with 13 bases lying between them. CDR1 SGHNT and CDR2 YYREEE come from the germline V gene (reference sequence). The CDR3 runs 15 residues. CDR3 sequence reads: CASSRGEFTYNEQFF. The CDR3 bases are TGTGCCAGCAGCCGGGGCGAATTTACCTACAATGAGCAGTTCTTC.

This clone was seen a few times. The genes are TRBV29-1 and TRBJ1-1; D might be TRBD1 (5 bases). V was clipped by 6 bases and J by 0 bases, with 11 bases between them. The CDR3 runs 13 residues. Germline V gene sequence: CDR1 SQVTM, CDR2 ANQGSEA. The CDR3 loop reads CSVGTPMNTEAFF. The CDR3 DNA sequence: TGCAGCGTCGGGACTCCTATGAACACTGAAGCTTTCTTT.

V gene TRBV6-5 combines with J gene TRBJ1-6, with D uncertain. This CDR3 comprises 16 residues. V dropped 4 bases and J dropped 0 bases, with 10 bases sitting between them. Germline CDR1 reads MNHEY; CDR2 reads SVGAGI. This CDR3 reads CASSSRRSSYNSPLHF. The CDR3 DNA reads TGTGCCAGCAGTTCCAGGAGGAGCTCCTATAATTCACCCCTCCACTTT.

This clone was seen once. The chain uses TRBV4-1 and TRBJ1-6; no reliable D call. The CDR3 consists of 15 residues. V dropped 5 bases and J dropped 5 bases, with 13 bases sitting between them. Germline-derived CDR1 and CDR2 are MGHRA and YSYEKL. The CDR3 DNA follows: TGCGCCAGCAGCTTATTGCCGGCTAATAATTCACCCCTCCACTTT. Its protein product is CASSLLPANNSPLHF.

The rearrangement joins TRBV28 to TRBJ2-5; D possibly corresponds to TRBD2 (7 bases). V lost 6 bases and J 1 base, leaving 15 bases between the germline ends. The CDR3 runs to 15 residues. Germline V gene sequence: CDR1 MDHEN, CDR2 SYDVKM. The CDR3 bases are TGTGCCAGCAGGGGGGGGCCAGGGGCCCAAGAGACCCAGTACTTC. This codes for CASRGGPGAQETQYF.

The chain recombines TRBV11-2 with TRBJ1-3; D unresolved. CDR1 and CDR2 from the germline V gene are SGHAT and FQNNGV. Trimming left V 1 base short and J 0 bases short, with 10 bases between. This CDR3 comprises 16 residues. CDR3 loop: CASSLGAGSSGNTIYF. Here the CDR3 DNA reads TGTGCCAGCAGCTTAGGAGCGGGGAGCTCTGGAAACACCATATATTTT.

V is TRBV10-3 and J is TRBJ2-3; possibly TRBD1 for D (5 bases). The CDR3 is made up of 14 amino acids. Germline lookup yields CDR1 ENHRY and CDR2 SYGVKD. V lost 3 bases to trimming and J lost 0 bases, with 7 bases between them. The CDR3 spells CAISDTGSTDTQYF. The DNA of the CDR3 is TGTGCCATCAGTGACACAGGCAGCACAGATACGCAGTATTTT.

The rearrangement uses TRBV25-1 and TRBJ1-1, with D perhaps TRBD1 (6 bases). CDR3 length: 15 residues. Germline-derived CDR1 and CDR2 are MGHDK and SYGVNS. V gave up 1 base and J gave up 3 bases, with 12 bases separating them. This chain's CDR3 is CASSESGRGDTEAFF. Here the CDR3 DNA reads TGTGCCAGCAGTGAATCTGGCAGGGGAGACACTGAAGCTTTCTTT.

The chain employs TRBV6-6 and TRBJ1-2, with D possibly TRBD1 on 6 matching bases. CDR3 length equals 16 residues. Germline CDR1 MNHNY, CDR2 SVGAGI (reference sequence). Trimming took off 8 bases at V and 0 bases at J, with 19 bases between the two ends. The CDR3 region has the DNA TGTGCCAGCGTCGACCGAGGGGGGACTTCTAACTATGGCTACACCTTC. Translating it yields CASVDRGGTSNYGYTF.

The J gene is TRBJ2-3, the V gene TRBV10-3; the match to TRBD2 covers 7 bases. This CDR3 contains 14 residues. The junction had 13 bases not matched to a gene; V was cut back by 10 bases and J by 6 bases. Germline V CDR1 and CDR2: ENHRY, SYGVKD. Here the CDR3 reads CATGTLSGEDTQYF. CDR3 sequence (DNA): TGTGCCACCGGCACCCTCAGCGGGGAGGATACGCAGTATTTT.

The J gene is TRBJ1-5, the V gene TRBV6-1, with TRBD1 identical over 7 bases. The CDR3 covers 16 residues. The junction had 11 bases not matched to a gene; V was cut back by 4 bases and J by 5 bases. The germline gives CDR1 MNHNS, CDR2 SASEGT. CDR3 loop: CASSGRTGRLYQPQHF. As DNA, the CDR3 is TGTGCCAGCAGTGGGAGGACAGGCCGCTTGTATCAGCCCCAGCATTTT.

This clone has just one count. V gene TRBV6-6 combines with J gene TRBJ1-2, with D possibly TRBD1 on 5 matching bases. Germline lookup yields CDR1 MNHNY and CDR2 SVGAGI (reference sequence). The CDR3 totals 14 residues. V lost 0 bases and J lost 8, with 13 bases in between. The CDR3 nucleotides read TGTGCCAGCAGTTACTCGGGGCAGGGAGGGGGCTACACCTTC. Translating gives CASSYSGQGGGYTF.

The chain carries TRBV6-1 and TRBJ1-1, with D perhaps matching TRBD1 (6 bases). Germline V gives CDR1 MNHNS, CDR2 SASEGT. This CDR3 spans 14 amino acids. Trimming removed 5 bases from V and 7 bases from J, with 17 bases in between. The CDR3 loop reads CASSLTPGQHEAFF. Here the CDR3 DNA reads TGTGCCAGCAGTCTTACTCCCGGACAGCATGAAGCTTTCTTT.

V usage is TRBV5-3 and J usage is TRBJ1-1; TRBD1 aligns across 9 bases. TRBV5-3 is marked as an open reading frame, function uncertain. V dropped 0 bases and J dropped 0; count of bases not matched to a gene: 15. The CDR3 consists of 20 residues. The CDR3 sequence: CARSLGAGTGKEGMNTEAFF. CDR3 in DNA: TGTGCCAGAAGCTTGGGGGCCGGGACAGGGAAGGAGGGAATGAACACTGAAGCTTTCTTT.

This chain links TRBV2 with TRBJ1-1; 10 nucleotides line up with TRBD1. The CDR3 loop spans 16 amino acids. J gave up 5 bases and V 7 bases, and 13 bases lay outside the gene matches. The V gene's germline CDR1 is SNHLY and CDR2 FYNNEI. The CDR3 bases are TGTGCCAGCACTCTCCCCGGGACAGGGGCGGATACTGAAGCTTTCTTT. This codes for CASTLPGTGADTEAFF.

The rearrangement links TRBV27 to TRBJ2-7; perhaps D is TRBD1 or TRBD2 (6 bases each). This CDR3 region has 14 residues. Germline CDR1 MNHEY, CDR2 SMNVEV (reference sequence). Deletions cut 6 bases from V and 3 bases from J, with 15 bases between. The DNA of the CDR3 is TGTGCCAGCAGCAGAGCCGGGGGCCGCTACGAGCAGTACTTC. It codes for CASSRAGGRYEQYF.

The chain joins TRBV30 to TRBJ1-2; no firm D call. The CDR3 loop spans 17 amino acids. CDR1 and CDR2 from the germline V gene are GTSNPN and SVGIG (reference sequence). The germline V and J ends were trimmed by 5 bases and 1 base, with 23 bases remaining between them. The CDR3 spells CAWGRSRVRLLNYGYTF. The CDR3 coding sequence is TGTGCCTGGGGTCGGTCCAGAGTTCGCCTTCTTAACTATGGCTACACCTTC.